The sequence of this T cell receptor beta chain was determined in a study of T cell responses to AZD1222 COVID-19 vaccine. This CDR3 spans 16 amino acids. Per germline, CDR1 MNHNY and CDR2 SVGAGI (reference sequence). Trimming shortened V by 0 bases and J by 0 bases, and 9 bases separated the two germline ends. Sequenced by immunoSEQ multiplex PCR; TCRdb stores in-frame clones only, minus some. The sample shows 200,000 or so clones, 90% to 95% of them seen only once. Remarks on this clone: The antigen is undetermined.

General study findings and limits: Most donors were white British, females outnumbered males, and clonal diversity was possibly underestimated. There were vaccine-associated CD4 TCRs across spike, dominant at 160-218 and 743-854. Spike-specific TCR breadth and depth were elevated following two AZD1222 doses. Sampling captured repertoires only after the peak T cell response.

This rearrangement joins TRBV6-6 to TRBJ1-5; D uncertain. The source was peripheral blood, collected on day 0 of MenACWY control vaccination. This clonotype was sampled from an adult in good health. The CDR3 here is CASSYSAGSSNQPQHF. In nucleotides, the CDR3 is TGTGCCAGCAGTTACTCGGCCGGCTCTAGCAATCAGCCCCAGCATTTT.